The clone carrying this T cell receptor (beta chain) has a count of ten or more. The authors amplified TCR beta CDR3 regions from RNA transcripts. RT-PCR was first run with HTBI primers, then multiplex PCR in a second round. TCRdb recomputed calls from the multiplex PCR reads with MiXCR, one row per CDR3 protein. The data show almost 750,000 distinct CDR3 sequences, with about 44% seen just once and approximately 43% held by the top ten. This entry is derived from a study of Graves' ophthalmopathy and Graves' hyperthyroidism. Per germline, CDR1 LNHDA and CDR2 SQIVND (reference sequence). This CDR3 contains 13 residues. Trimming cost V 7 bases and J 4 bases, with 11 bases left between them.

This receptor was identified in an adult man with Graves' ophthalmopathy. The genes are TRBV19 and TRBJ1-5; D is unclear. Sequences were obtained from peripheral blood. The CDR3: CASTRSGNQPQHF. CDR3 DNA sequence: TGTGCCAGTACCCGATCCGGGAATCAGCCCCAGCATTTT.